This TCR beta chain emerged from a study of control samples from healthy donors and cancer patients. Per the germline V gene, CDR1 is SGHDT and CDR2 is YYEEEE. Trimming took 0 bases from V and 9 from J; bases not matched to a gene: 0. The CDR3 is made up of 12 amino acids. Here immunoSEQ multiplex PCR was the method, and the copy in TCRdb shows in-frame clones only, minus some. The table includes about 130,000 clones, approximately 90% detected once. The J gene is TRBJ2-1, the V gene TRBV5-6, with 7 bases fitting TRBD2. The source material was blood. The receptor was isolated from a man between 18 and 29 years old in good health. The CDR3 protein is CASSLGEGEQFF. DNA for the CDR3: TGTGCCAGCAGCTTGGGGGAGGGTGAGCAGTTCTTC.